The 26 T cell receptor beta chains presented below share a single source sample, sequenced in a study of blood T cell repertoires in COVID-19. TCRdb's table, derived via immunoSEQ multiplex PCR, lists solely in-frame clones and lacks some. The data hold more than 45,000 clones, with approximately 87% observed a single time. Input material: peripheral blood. The receptors come from a human donor in a cohort sampled during active COVID-19.

This chain connects TRBV6-6 to TRBJ2-1; 11 positions match TRBD2. Germline V CDR1 and CDR2: MNHNY, SVGAGI (reference sequence). There are 15 residues in the CDR3. V lost 7 bases, J lost 4 bases, and 6 bases stayed unmatched. The DNA of the CDR3 is TGTGCCAGCATCCCCGGGACTAGCGGATACAATGAGCAGTTCTTC. Protein sequence: CASIPGTSGYNEQFF.

The J gene is TRBJ1-4, the V gene TRBV7-2; tentative D call: TRBD1 (6 bases). This CDR3 region has 14 residues. The germline gives CDR1 SGHTA, CDR2 FQGNSA. Trimming left V 1 base short and J 7 bases short, with 10 bases between. In DNA form, the CDR3 reads TGTGCCAGCAGCTTAGTCACAGGGCGTGAAAAACTGTTTTTT. It specifies CASSLVTGREKLFF.

The chain couples TRBV5-1 to TRBJ1-4, with D perhaps TRBD1 (6 bases). V shed 0 bases and J shed 0 bases, with 9 bases lying between them. CDR1 is SGHRS, CDR2 YFSETQ, per germline. The length of the CDR3 is 16 residues. CDR3 loop: CASSLVAGATNEKLFF. As DNA, the CDR3 is TGCGCCAGCAGCTTGGTGGCAGGGGCAACTAATGAAAAACTGTTTTTT.

The chain joins TRBV30 to TRBJ1-1, with 11 bases matching TRBD1. The CDR3 has 14 amino acids. Germline CDR1 GTSNPN, CDR2 SVGIG (reference sequence). V lost 4 bases to trimming and J lost 4 bases; unmatched junction nucleotides: 5. Written as DNA, the CDR3 is TGTGCCTGGACCCAGGACAGGGGGCTCACTGAAGCTTTCTTT. Its translation is CAWTQDRGLTEAFF. The full variable domain, rest sourced from reference TRBV30 and TRBJ1-1, is SQTIHQWPATLVQPVGSPLSLECTVEGTSNPNLYWYRQAAGRGLQLLFYSVGIGQISSEVPQNLSASRPQDRQFILSSKKLLLSDSGFYLCAWTQDRGLTEAFFGQGTRLTVV.

V gene TRBV27 combines with J gene TRBJ2-1; tentative D call: TRBD1 (6 bases). In germline, CDR1 is MNHEY, CDR2 SMNVEV (reference sequence). This CDR3 region has 14 residues. Trimming shortened V by 2 bases and J by 7 bases, and 12 bases separated the two germline ends. CDR3 DNA sequence: TGTGCCAGCAGTTTAGAGGGGGTACGAAATGAGCAGTTCTTC. As protein: CASSLEGVRNEQFF.

The V call is TRBV9, the J call TRBJ2-2, with 8 nucleotides matching TRBD2. Germline-derived CDR1 and CDR2 are SGDLS and YYNGEE. This CDR3 spans 15 amino acids. The trim removed 4 bases at V and 2 bases at J, leaving 4 bases unmatched. The CDR3 spells CASSRGGLNTGELFF. In nucleotides, the CDR3 is TGTGCCAGCAGCCGGGGGGGATTAAACACCGGGGAGCTGTTTTTT.

The V and J genes are TRBV29-1 and TRBJ2-5; D may be TRBD1 (5 bases). The CDR3 extends over 14 amino acids. Germline CDR1 SQVTM, CDR2 ANQGSEA. Trimming stripped 7 bases from V and 2 bases from J, with 17 bases between. CDR3 DNA: TGCAGCGCGTCCCCGACAGAGCCTCAAGAGACCCAGTACTTC. This sequence encodes CSASPTEPQETQYF.

The chain joins TRBV7-9 to TRBJ1-2, with a tentative D call TRBD1 (5 bases). Per germline, CDR1 SEHNR and CDR2 FQNEAQ (reference sequence). V lost 4 bases to trimming and J lost 6 bases, with 15 bases between them. The CDR3 is made up of 14 amino acids. CDR3 amino acids: CASSSAGWIDGYTF. Here the CDR3 DNA reads TGTGCCAGCAGCTCCGCAGGGTGGATCGATGGCTACACCTTC.

The rearrangement links TRBV27 to TRBJ2-7; 10 bases line up with TRBD1. V was clipped by 3 bases and J by 1 base; unmatched bases: 0. The CDR3 has 14 amino acids. From germline, CDR1 is MNHEY and CDR2 SMNVEV (reference sequence). In DNA, the CDR3 is TGTGCCAGCAGTTTGGGACAGGGGTCCTACGAGCAGTACTTC. Translated, it gives CASSLGQGSYEQYF.

The J gene is TRBJ1-1, the V gene TRBV6-5; D might be TRBD1 (6 bases). This CDR3 has 15 residues. CDR1 is MNHEY and CDR2 is SVGAGI in the germline V gene. Between the trimmed V and J ends, which lost 7 bases and 4 bases, there was a span of 19 bases. CDR3 residues: CASTRTRGESTEAFF. The CDR3 coding sequence is TGTGCCAGCACCCGAACCAGGGGAGAAAGCACTGAAGCTTTCTTT.

This clone has more than one count but fewer than ten. Other DNA sequences within the sample encode an identical CDR3. The V call is TRBV5-1, the J call TRBJ1-1, with D uncertain. V dropped 1 base and J dropped 2 bases, with 6 bases sitting between them. This CDR3 has 13 residues. Germline CDR1 is SGHRS and CDR2 is YFSETQ. CDR3: CASSLRGNTEAFF. The CDR3 DNA sequence: TGCGCCAGCAGCTTGAGAGGAAACACTGAAGCTTTCTTT.

The chain has TRBV24-1 and TRBJ1-5; D is unresolved. The V gene lost 4 bases and the J gene lost 5 bases, with 11 bases spanning the gap. CDR1 is KGHDR and CDR2 is SFDVKD in the germline V gene. The CDR3 sequence is 14 residues long. The CDR3 coding sequence is TGTGCCACCAGTGAGGGCTCCCAGCATCAGCCCCAGCATTTT. As protein: CATSEGSQHQPQHF.

This clone was seen more than once but under ten times. V and J are TRBV7-2 and TRBJ2-7; TRBD2 aligns across 7 bases. The V segment lost 4 bases and the J segment 0 bases; nucleotides outside the gene matches: 6. The germline gives CDR1 SGHTA, CDR2 FQGNSA. The CDR3 runs to 15 residues. CDR3 sequence reads: CASSYQRGPSYEQYF. CDR3 DNA sequence: TGTGCCAGCAGCTATCAGCGGGGCCCCTCCTACGAGCAGTACTTC.

The chain is built from TRBV27 and TRBJ1-2; perhaps TRBD1 as D (5 bases). The CDR3 spans 15 residues. V was trimmed by 2 bases and J by 3 bases, leaving 13 bases between them. Germline CDR1 is MNHEY and CDR2 is SMNVEV (reference sequence). The CDR3 reads CASSLRGVPYYGYTF. In DNA, the CDR3 is TGTGCCAGCAGTTTACGGGGGGTCCCTTACTATGGCTACACCTTC.

The V call is TRBV7-9, the J call TRBJ1-1, with D possibly TRBD1 on 5 matching bases. CDR3 length: 13 residues. From germline, CDR1 is SEHNR and CDR2 FQNEAQ (reference sequence). The ends were cut back, 7 bases at V and 10 bases at J, with 19 bases in the middle. This chain's CDR3 is CASIGGAALIAFF. In DNA, the CDR3 is TGTGCCAGCATCGGGGGAGCGGCACTGATAGCTTTCTTT.

This chain connects TRBV19 to TRBJ1-5, with TRBD1 matching over 8 bases. The V segment lost 4 bases and the J segment 4 bases; nucleotides outside the gene matches: 12. The germline V gene has CDR1 LNHDA and CDR2 SQIVND (reference sequence). The length of the CDR3 is 17 residues. In DNA, the CDR3 is TGTGCCAGTAGTAAGGGACAGGTATGGCTTTTAAATCAGCCCCAGCATTTT. As protein: CASSKGQVWLLNQPQHF.

V and J are TRBV7-3 and TRBJ2-1, with D hard to call. The germline V gene encodes CDR1 SGHTA and CDR2 FQGTGA. The CDR3 spans 13 residues. Trimming took off 5 bases at V and 6 bases at J, with 11 bases between the two ends. The CDR3 spells CASSPGPLNEQFF. DNA for the CDR3: TGTGCCAGCAGCCCCGGTCCACTCAATGAGCAGTTCTTC.

V is TRBV6-2 or TRBV6-3 and J is TRBJ2-7; possible D gene TRBD2, 6 bases. V was pared by 2 bases and J by 5 bases, with 7 bases between. Germline CDR1 reads MNHEY; CDR2 reads SVGEGT. The length of the CDR3 is 12 residues. CDR3 in DNA: TGTGCCAGCAGTTACACTAGCCACGAGCAGTACTTC. It translates to CASSYTSHEQYF.

The V and J genes are TRBV2 and TRBJ1-6; D is possibly TRBD1 (6 bases). CDR1 is SNHLY, CDR2 FYNNEI, per germline. The CDR3 is 14 residues long. The V gene lost 6 bases and the J gene lost 10 bases, with 16 bases spanning the gap. CDR3 DNA: TGTGCCAGCAGCAACAGGGTACGGGAATCACCCCTCCACTTT. It encodes CASSNRVRESPLHF.

The chain recombines TRBV27 with TRBJ2-1; D not certain. The germline V gene has CDR1 MNHEY and CDR2 SMNVEV (reference sequence). The CDR3 is made up of 14 amino acids. Between the trimmed V and J ends, which lost 3 bases and 0 bases, there was a span of 6 bases. Written as DNA, the CDR3 is TGTGCCAGCAGTTTTGCTAGCTCCTACAATGAGCAGTTCTTC. Protein: CASSFASSYNEQFF.

V and J are TRBV12-5 and TRBJ2-3; perhaps TRBD2 as D (6 bases). The V gene lost 0 bases and the J gene lost 6 bases, with 19 bases spanning the gap. The CDR3 runs 17 residues. Germline CDR1 and CDR2: LGHNT and FRNRAP. The CDR3 nucleotides read TGTGCTAGTGGTTTGGTAGATCGGGCGGGGCCCCCGGATACGCAGTATTTT. Protein: CASGLVDRAGPPDTQYF.

The rearrangement links TRBV12-3 or TRBV12-4 to TRBJ1-2; 7 bases fit TRBD1. V was pared by 5 bases and J by 4 bases, with 4 bases of the junction left unmatched. This CDR3 is 13 amino acids long. The CDR3 coding sequence is TGTGCCAGCAGTCCAGGGGACAGCTATGGCTACACCTTC. This encodes CASSPGDSYGYTF.

The CDR3 loop reads CASSIPGGGHYGYTF. CDR3 in DNA: TGTGCCAGTAGTATTCCTGGGGGAGGGCACTATGGCTACACCTTC. V usage is TRBV19 and J usage is TRBJ1-2, with a possible D match to TRBD1 (5 bases). This CDR3 is 15 amino acids long. V dropped 3 bases and J dropped 3 bases, with 14 bases sitting between them. Looked up from germline, CDR1 is LNHDA and CDR2 is SQIVND (reference sequence). The entire variable domain, with the rest obtained from reference TRBV19 and TRBJ1-2, is as follows: DGGITQSPKYLFRKEGQNVTLSCEQNLNHDAMYWYRQDPGQGLRLIYYSQIVNDFQKGDIAEGYSVSREKKESFPLTVTSAQKNPTAFYLCASSIPGGGHYGYTFGSGTRLTVV.

The CDR3 nucleotides are TGTGCCAGCACTAAGGGGGGGAGGGACGGCTACACCTTC. Its translation: CASTKGGRDGYTF. The rearrangement uses TRBV12-3 or TRBV12-4 and TRBJ1-2, with D possibly matching TRBD1 (6 bases). Between the trimmed V and J ends, which lost 7 bases and 8 bases, there was a span of 17 bases. CDR3 length: 13 residues.

This chain connects TRBV2 to TRBJ1-4, with D hard to call. V lost 3 bases and J 8 bases, leaving 13 bases between the germline ends. The germline gives CDR1 SNHLY, CDR2 FYNNEI. The CDR3 has 14 amino acids. Here the CDR3 reads CASSDTGVWEKLFF. CDR3 nucleotides: TGTGCCAGCAGTGACACCGGGGTATGGGAAAAACTGTTTTTT.

Remarks on this clone: Distinct nucleotide sequences in the sample also encode this CDR3. The CDR3 nucleotides are TGCGCCAGCAGCTTCCGGGGGAACACTGAAGCTTTCTTT. Protein sequence: CASSFRGNTEAFF. The V gene is TRBV5-1, the J gene TRBJ1-1; no firm D call. CDR3 length: 13 amino acids. V dropped 2 bases and J dropped 1 base, with 6 bases sitting between them. The germline V gene encodes CDR1 SGHRS and CDR2 YFSETQ.